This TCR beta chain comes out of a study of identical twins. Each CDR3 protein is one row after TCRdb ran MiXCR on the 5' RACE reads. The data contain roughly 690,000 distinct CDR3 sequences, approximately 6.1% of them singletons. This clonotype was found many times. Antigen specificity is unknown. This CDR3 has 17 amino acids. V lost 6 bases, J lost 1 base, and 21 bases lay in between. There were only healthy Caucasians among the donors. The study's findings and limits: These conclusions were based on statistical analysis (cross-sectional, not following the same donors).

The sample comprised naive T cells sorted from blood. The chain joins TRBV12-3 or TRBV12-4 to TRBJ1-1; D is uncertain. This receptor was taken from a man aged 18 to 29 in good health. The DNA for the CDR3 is TGTGCCAGCAGCCTTGCCCGACCTTCGACGGGGAACACTGAAGCTTTCTTT. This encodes CASSLARPSTGNTEAFF.